These T cell receptor beta chains were read from a single sample in a study of PD-1 blockade in classical Hodgkin lymphoma. TCRdb's copy holds only in-frame clones and misses some; the assay was immunoSEQ multiplex PCR. This sample carries tens of thousands of clones, 75% to 90% of them seen once, and the ten largest clones take about 0.25%. The sequenced sample was CD4+ T cells from blood. The receptor source for this set is a human donor with classical Hodgkin lymphoma. CDR3s include the opening cysteine and the closing phenylalanine or tryptophan. Fields, in order: J gene, D gene, V gene, clone size, CDR3 DNA, CDR3 protein. A D gene is named only where the DNA matches it firmly. Not every row has a clone size; where given, it reads once, few, many or a size class.

J: TRBJ2-7
D: NA
V: TRBV7-6
size: once
DNA: TGTGCCAGCAGCTTAGAAGGGGCTCCGGGCTACGAGCAGTACTTC
CDR3: CASSLEGAPGYEQYF

J: TRBJ2-3
D: NA
V: TRBV28
size: NA
DNA: TGTGCCAGCAACGACCGGGCGAGGGAATGGGAGTATTTT
CDR3: CASNDRAREWEYF

J: TRBJ2-5
D: NA
V: TRBV6-1
size: NA
DNA: TGTGCCAGCAGTGAACATCCAGGCCAGGAGACCCAGTACTTC
CDR3: CASSEHPGQETQYF

J: TRBJ1-6
D: NA
V: TRBV5-1
size: NA
DNA: TGCGCCAGCAGCTTGGAAGGGAGCTCCTATAATTCACCCCTCCACTTT
CDR3: CASSLEGSSYNSPLHF

J: TRBJ1-6
D: NA
V: TRBV14
size: NA
DNA: TGTGCCAGCAGCCAAGAGACAGCTAATTCACCCCTCCACTTT
CDR3: CASSQETANSPLHF

J: TRBJ2-1
D: NA
V: TRBV12-1
size: NA
DNA: TGTGCCAGCAGCTTTGACTTTCGACTGGCTAGCGGGATAAATGAGCAGTTCTTC
CDR3: CASSFDFRLASGINEQFF

J: TRBJ1-2
D: NA
V: TRBV19
size: once
DNA: TGTGCCAGTAGTATGACCCACGGAGGGTCCTATGGCTACACCTTC
CDR3: CASSMTHGGSYGYTF

J: TRBJ2-5
D: TRBD1
V: TRBV6-5
size: NA
DNA: TGTGCCAGCAGTTTCCAGGGGACAGAAGAGACCCAGTACTTC
CDR3: CASSFQGTEETQYF

J: TRBJ2-7
D: TRBD2
V: TRBV19
size: few
DNA: TGTGCCAGTAGTATCCTAGCGGGGGGCCTCGGGGAGCAGTACTTC
CDR3: CASSILAGGLGEQYF

J: TRBJ1-5
D: NA
V: TRBV10-3
size: NA
DNA: TGTGCCATCAGTCCCCAGGTCAATCAGCCCCAGCATTTT
CDR3: CAISPQVNQPQHF

J: TRBJ2-5
D: TRBD2
V: TRBV11-3
size: NA
DNA: TGTGCCAGCAGCTTAGGGATAGCGGGCCCAGAGACCCAGTACTTC
CDR3: CASSLGIAGPETQYF

J: TRBJ2-3
D: TRBD2
V: TRBV5-1
size: once
DNA: TGCGCCAGCAGCCCTAGGGAGCGGAGCGGGGGGCGCACAGATACGCAGTATTTT
CDR3: CASSPRERSGGRTDTQYF

J: TRBJ2-3
D: NA
V: TRBV5-4
size: NA
DNA: TGTGCCAGCAGCTTTATGGCGGGGAGCACAGATACGCAGTATTTT
CDR3: CASSFMAGSTDTQYF

J: TRBJ1-3
D: NA
V: TRBV9
size: NA
DNA: TGTGCCAGCAGCGTAGTTGAGCTTGGAAACACCATATATTTT
CDR3: CASSVVELGNTIYF

J: TRBJ2-3
D: NA
V: TRBV6-5
size: NA
DNA: TGTGCCAGCAGCCCGGGTAGGGTTTCGACGCAGTATTTT
CDR3: CASSPGRVSTQYF

J: TRBJ2-1
D: TRBD2
V: TRBV30
size: NA
DNA: TGTGCCTGGACACTCGGGAGGGTGGTGGGCAATGAGCAGTTCTTC
CDR3: CAWTLGRVVGNEQFF

J: TRBJ1-5
D: TRBD1
V: TRBV7-9
size: NA
DNA: TGTGCCAGCAGCCTAGAGACAGGGGGCCGCGGTCAGCCCCAGCATTTT
CDR3: CASSLETGGRGQPQHF

J: TRBJ1-2
D: NA
V: TRBV7-9
size: NA
DNA: TGTGCCAGCAGCGATACACTGGACCGTGGGACGAATGGCTACACCTTC
CDR3: CASSDTLDRGTNGYTF

J: TRBJ2-1
D: TRBD2
V: TRBV7-7
size: NA
DNA: TGTGCTAGCAGCCCCAAGCCCAGCGGGAGCAATGAGCAGTTCTTC
CDR3: CASSPKPSGSNEQFF

J: TRBJ1-6
D: NA
V: TRBV11-2
size: few
DNA: TGTGCCAGCAGCTTAGAGAGGACCCTAAATTCACCCCTCCACTTT
CDR3: CASSLERTLNSPLHF

J: TRBJ2-1
D: NA
V: TRBV9
size: NA
DNA: TGTGCCAGCAGCGTAGGGGTGCGGGCAGGGTGGCATGAGCAGTTCTTC
CDR3: CASSVGVRAGWHEQFF

J: TRBJ2-7
D: NA
V: TRBV18
size: NA
DNA: TGTGCCAGCTCACCCCTTGTCTCAGGGACCCAGGGGTACGAGCAGTACTTC
CDR3: CASSPLVSGTQGYEQYF

J: TRBJ1-6
D: NA
V: TRBV4-3
size: NA
DNA: TGCGCCAGCAGCCAAGCCCCATGGGATTCACCCCTCCACTTT
CDR3: CASSQAPWDSPLHF

J: TRBJ2-4
D: NA
V: TRBV9
size: NA
DNA: TGTGCCAGCAGCGTTAGGGACGGAGGGTACTTGTACTTC
CDR3: CASSVRDGGYLYF

J: TRBJ1-1
D: NA
V: TRBV4-2
size: NA
DNA: TGTGCCAGCAGCCAAGGTTGGGAGGGATTGGTTGCTGAAGCTTTCTTT
CDR3: CASSQGWEGLVAEAFF

J: TRBJ1-4
D: NA
V: TRBV4-1
size: NA
DNA: TGCGCCAGCAGCCAAGTTCGTGGGGGTCAGGGTGGTGAAAAACTGTTTTTT
CDR3: CASSQVRGGQGGEKLFF

J: TRBJ1-2
D: NA
V: TRBV28
size: NA
DNA: TGTGCCAGCAGTTTCCGGGGGTTCTCCCATGGCTACACCTTC
CDR3: CASSFRGFSHGYTF

J: TRBJ2-7
D: TRBD1
V: TRBV4-3
size: NA
DNA: TGCGCCAGCAGCCAAGGACAGGGGGCCTACGAGCAGTACTTC
CDR3: CASSQGQGAYEQYF

J: TRBJ1-5
D: NA
V: TRBV2
size: NA
DNA: TGTGCCAGCAAAGGACAGTTCAATCAGCCCCAGCATTTT
CDR3: CASKGQFNQPQHF

J: TRBJ2-5
D: TRBD2
V: TRBV5-6
size: NA
DNA: TGTGCCAGCAGCCACGGGGGGAGGAGAGAGACCCAGTACTTC
CDR3: CASSHGGRRETQYF

J: TRBJ1-1
D: NA
V: TRBV6-1
size: NA
DNA: TGTGCCAGCAGTGAACAGATCTACACTGAAGCTTTCTTT
CDR3: CASSEQIYTEAFF

J: TRBJ2-3
D: NA
V: TRBV7-2
size: NA
DNA: TGTGCCAGCAGCTTAGTTTACACAGATACGCAGTATTTT
CDR3: CASSLVYTDTQYF

J: TRBJ1-1
D: NA
V: TRBV11-3
size: NA
DNA: TGTGCCAGCAGCTTAGAGGGGGGGGGAAACACTGAAGCTTTCTTT
CDR3: CASSLEGGGNTEAFF

J: TRBJ2-7
D: TRBD1
V: TRBV5-5
size: NA
DNA: TGTGCCAGCAGCCCGGGGACAGGATCCGAGCAGTACTTC
CDR3: CASSPGTGSEQYF

J: TRBJ2-1
D: NA
V: TRBV11-2
size: NA
DNA: TGTGCCAGCAGCTTTGACGATACCTACAATGAGCAGTTCTTC
CDR3: CASSFDDTYNEQFF

J: TRBJ1-4
D: NA
V: TRBV7-9
size: NA
DNA: TGTGCCAGCAGCTTAGGCGGAACAGGGACTAATGAAAAACTGTTTTTT
CDR3: CASSLGGTGTNEKLFF

J: TRBJ2-2
D: NA
V: TRBV15
size: NA
DNA: TGTGCCACCAGCCGGGGGTCTACCGGGGAGCTGTTTTTT
CDR3: CATSRGSTGELFF

J: TRBJ1-1
D: NA
V: TRBV7-3
size: NA
DNA: TGTGCCAGCAGAGAAGGGCAGGGCACTGAAGCTTTCTTT
CDR3: CASREGQGTEAFF

J: TRBJ1-1
D: NA
V: TRBV7-9
size: NA
DNA: TGTGCCAGCAGCTTAGAAATTATTGGCGACACTGAAGCTTTCTTT
CDR3: CASSLEIIGDTEAFF

J: TRBJ2-3
D: TRBD2
V: TRBV7-9
size: NA
DNA: TGTGCCAGCAGCTCGGTAGCGGGAGGGCCTAGAGCAGATACGCAGTATTTT
CDR3: CASSSVAGGPRADTQYF

J: TRBJ2-4
D: NA
V: TRBV11-3
size: NA
DNA: TGTGCCAGCAGGGTCCTAGCCAAAAACATTCAGTACTTC
CDR3: CASRVLAKNIQYF

J: TRBJ1-2
D: TRBD1
V: TRBV5-1
size: few
DNA: TGCGCCAGCAGCTTGGATCCAGGGGGCGAAGGCTACACCTTC
CDR3: CASSLDPGGEGYTF

J: TRBJ2-7
D: NA
V: TRBV18
size: NA
DNA: TGTGCCAGCTCACCCGCCCACGAGCAGTACTTC
CDR3: CASSPAHEQYF

J: TRBJ2-5
D: TRBD2
V: TRBV7-8
size: NA
DNA: TGTGCCAGCAGCTTATCGAGCGGGGGGAGGGAGAGGAGCCAGTACTTC
CDR3: CASSLSSGGRERSQYF

J: TRBJ1-3
D: NA
V: TRBV6-6
size: NA
DNA: TGTGCCAGCAGTTATAGAGGGTTCTCTGGAAACACCATATATTTT
CDR3: CASSYRGFSGNTIYF

J: TRBJ1-1
D: NA
V: TRBV30
size: NA
DNA: TGTGCCTGGAGGGTAAAGTGGGGGAACACTGAAGCTTTCTTT
CDR3: CAWRVKWGNTEAFF

J: TRBJ2-7
D: TRBD2
V: TRBV19
size: NA
DNA: TGTGCCAGTAGTATGTTGGCGGGAGGCTCATCGGGGGAGCAGTACTTC
CDR3: CASSMLAGGSSGEQYF

J: TRBJ2-3
D: TRBD2
V: TRBV25-1
size: NA
DNA: TGTGCCAGCAGCAGACTAGCGGGGGAGGCAGATACGCAGTATTTT
CDR3: CASSRLAGEADTQYF

J: TRBJ1-6
D: NA
V: TRBV19
size: NA
DNA: TGTGCCAGTAGCAGTTCTCCTGGGATGGGATCACCCCTCCACTTT
CDR3: CASSSSPGMGSPLHF

J: TRBJ1-4
D: NA
V: TRBV5-1
size: few
DNA: TGCGCCAGCACCTGGGCACCGGGTCAGGGTAATGAAAAACTGTTTTTT
CDR3: CASTWAPGQGNEKLFF

J: TRBJ1-1
D: NA
V: TRBV6-6
size: few
DNA: TGTGCCAGCAGTTACTCGCAGGGCAACACTGAAGCTTTCTTT
CDR3: CASSYSQGNTEAFF

J: TRBJ2-1
D: TRBD1
V: TRBV9
size: once
DNA: TGTGCCAGCAGCGTAGGGACGGGACAGGGGTACAATGAGCAGTTCTTC
CDR3: CASSVGTGQGYNEQFF

J: TRBJ1-1
D: NA
V: TRBV7-9
size: NA
DNA: TGTGCCAGCAGCTTGAGTTCAGGCACTGAAGCTTTCTTT
CDR3: CASSLSSGTEAFF

J: TRBJ1-6
D: NA
V: TRBV5-1
size: NA
DNA: TGCGCCAGCAGCTTGGACAGGGTGAGTTCACCCCTCCACTTT
CDR3: CASSLDRVSSPLHF

J: TRBJ1-4
D: TRBD1
V: TRBV7-9
size: NA
DNA: TGTGCCAGCAGTTTCTGGACAGGGGGCTATGAAAAACTGTTTTTT
CDR3: CASSFWTGGYEKLFF

J: TRBJ2-1
D: TRBD2
V: TRBV4-3
size: NA
DNA: TGCGCCAGCAGCCAAGTTTTACTAGCGGGAGACAATGAGCAGTTCTTC
CDR3: CASSQVLLAGDNEQFF

J: TRBJ1-2
D: NA
V: TRBV5-5
size: NA
DNA: TGTGCCAGCAGCTTCGGAGGGGTCGGTGGTGGCTACACCTTC
CDR3: CASSFGGVGGGYTF

J: TRBJ1-2
D: NA
V: TRBV30
size: NA
DNA: TGTGCCTGGAGTTATGGCAGAGACTATGGCTACACCTTC
CDR3: CAWSYGRDYGYTF

J: TRBJ1-4
D: NA
V: TRBV10-1
size: NA
DNA: TGCGCCAGCAGTGAGTCAGCCGGATCTAATGAAAAACTGTTTTTT
CDR3: CASSESAGSNEKLFF